The sequence of this TCR beta chain was determined in a study of CD8 T cells in ankylosing spondylitis. Study-wide results and caveats: From matched ankylosing spondylitis synovial fluid, disease-linked clones were reportedly recovered at significantly enriched levels. Seemingly characteristic of ankylosing spondylitis blood was a TCR beta motif consisting of about 8 highly homologous variants. Some motif variants had been reported before (in reactive arthritis synovial fluid and blood).

Note on this clonotype: What it binds is not known.

Library preparation for TCR beta used quantitative 5'-RACE with molecular barcodes. TCRdb re-called the 5' RACE reads through MiXCR, storing one row per CDR3 protein. The table lists about 390,000 distinct CDR3 sequences, approximately 20% of them singletons. V was trimmed by 3 bases and J by 4 bases, leaving 16 bases between them. The CDR3 has 15 amino acids. Looked up from germline, CDR1 is KGHSH and CDR2 is LQKENI. The chain combines TRBV18 with TRBJ2-7; D is possibly TRBD2 (5 bases). This clonotype was sampled from a male donor with ankylosing spondylitis. Source material: blood, either unsorted or a sorted T cell fraction (not recorded which). The CDR3 loop is CASSPAGGQGYEQYF. Written as DNA, the CDR3 is TGTGCCAGCTCACCGGCTGGCGGGCAAGGGTACGAGCAGTACTTC.